The TCR beta chain under discussion was sequenced for a study of breast tumors, draining lymph nodes, adjacent tissues. Study outcomes and limitations: Tumor T cell lymph node origin was a supported hypothesis, not proven. Tumor TCR diversity was below lymph nodes but above nontumor tissue.

Breast cancer patients provided tissue from their axillary draining lymph nodes. This clonotype has at least ten counts. Its antigen remains unidentified. TCRdb analysed the multiplex PCR reads with MiXCR anew, one entry per CDR3 protein. The table includes some 100,000 distinct CDR3 sequences, approximately 21% detected once. This sequence originates from a female donor with breast cancer. Some clones in this sample may be carry-over from other donors' samples. The sample comprised axillary lymph node tissue.

In nucleotides, the CDR3 is TGTGCCAGCAGTTTTCTCAATGAGCAGTTCTTC. Translated, it gives CASSFLNEQFF. The V call is TRBV12-3 or TRBV12-4, the J call TRBJ2-1; D unclear. The V end was cut by 3 bases, the J end by 6 bases, with 3 bases between. This CDR3 spans 11 amino acids.